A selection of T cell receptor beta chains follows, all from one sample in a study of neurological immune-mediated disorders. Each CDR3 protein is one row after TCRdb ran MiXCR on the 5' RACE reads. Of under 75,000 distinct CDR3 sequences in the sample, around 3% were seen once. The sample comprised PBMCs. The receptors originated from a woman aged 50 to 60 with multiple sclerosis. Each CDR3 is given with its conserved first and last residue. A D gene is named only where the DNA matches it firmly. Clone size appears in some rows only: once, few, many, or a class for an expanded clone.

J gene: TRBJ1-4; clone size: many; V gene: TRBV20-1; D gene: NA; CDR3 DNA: TGCAGTGCTAGAGATATAGGCCGGAGTAATGAAAAACTGTTTTTT; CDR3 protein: CSARDIGRSNEKLFF
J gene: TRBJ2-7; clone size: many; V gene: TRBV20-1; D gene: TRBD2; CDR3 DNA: TGCAGTGCTAGAGGAGTAGCGGGCACTGCCTACGAGCAGTACTTC; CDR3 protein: CSARGVAGTAYEQYF
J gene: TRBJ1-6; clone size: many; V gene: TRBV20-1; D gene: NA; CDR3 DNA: TGCAGTGCTAGAGCAGGGACTAATTCACCCCTCCACTTT; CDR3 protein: CSARAGTNSPLHF
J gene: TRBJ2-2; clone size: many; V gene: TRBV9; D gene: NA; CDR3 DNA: TGTGCCAGCAGCGTAGAAGGTCAGGGATTGAACACCGGGGAGCTGTTTTTT; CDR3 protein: CASSVEGQGLNTGELFF
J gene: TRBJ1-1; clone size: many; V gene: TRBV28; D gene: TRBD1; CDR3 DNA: TGTGCCAGCAATTTTCAGGGGGTCGACACTGAAGCTTTCTTT; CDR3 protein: CASNFQGVDTEAFF
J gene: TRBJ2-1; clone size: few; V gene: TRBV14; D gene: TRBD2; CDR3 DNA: TGTGCCAGCAGCCAACTGGGACTAAATGAGCAGTTCTTC; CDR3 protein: CASSQLGLNEQFF
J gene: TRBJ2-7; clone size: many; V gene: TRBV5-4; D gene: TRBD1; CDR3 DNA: TGTGCCAGCAGCTCAGGACAGGGGTCGTACGAGCAGTACTTC; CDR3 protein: CASSSGQGSYEQYF
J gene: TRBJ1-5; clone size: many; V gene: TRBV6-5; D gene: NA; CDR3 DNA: TGTGCCAGCAGGCTTTTTACAGGGAATCAGCCCCAGCATTTT; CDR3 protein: CASRLFTGNQPQHF
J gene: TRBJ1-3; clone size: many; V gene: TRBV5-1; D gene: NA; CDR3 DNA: TGCGCCAGCAGCTTGGCTTCAGGGAATTCTGGAAACACCATATATTTT; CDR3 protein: CASSLASGNSGNTIYF
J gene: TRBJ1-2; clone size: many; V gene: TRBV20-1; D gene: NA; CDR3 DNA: TGCAGTGCTAGCCTCCGGGGGCTTAGGGGCTACACCTTC; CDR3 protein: CSASLRGLRGYTF
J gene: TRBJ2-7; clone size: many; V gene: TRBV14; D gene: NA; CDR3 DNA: TGTGCCAGCAGCCAAGGGCACACCTACGAGCAGTACTTC; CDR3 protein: CASSQGHTYEQYF
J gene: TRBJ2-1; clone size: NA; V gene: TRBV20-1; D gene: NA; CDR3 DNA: TGCAGTGCTAGACCCCCGGCCCATGCGCAGTTCTTC; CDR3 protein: CSARPPAHAQFF
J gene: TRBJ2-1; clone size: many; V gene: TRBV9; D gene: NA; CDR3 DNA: TGTGCCAGCAGCGTAGGGCAGGAACTTTCCTACAATGAGCAGTTCTTC; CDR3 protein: CASSVGQELSYNEQFF
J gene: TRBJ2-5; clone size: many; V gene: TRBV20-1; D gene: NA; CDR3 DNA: TGCAGTGCTAGAGCCACCTCCAGCGGCCAAGAGACCCAGTACTTC; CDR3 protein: CSARATSSGQETQYF